The entry below gives a single T cell receptor (beta chain) sequence along with its context. Its antigen is as yet unknown. This specimen comes from a study of CD8+CD57+ T cells in acquired aplastic anemia. Study outcomes and limitations: Patients were compared with controls for CD8+ Simpson's diversity, and no significant difference emerged.

According to the study, genomic DNA was the template for TCR beta VDJ and CDR3 profiling. Using its own MiXCR run on the reads, TCRdb lists one record per CDR3 protein. This sample has approximately 180,000 distinct CDR3 sequences, with around 48% found just once. The authors sequenced patients whose flow cytometry had shown CD8+CD57+ cell expansion. This CDR3 is 14 amino acids long. Looked up from germline, CDR1 is MNHEY and CDR2 is SMNVEV (reference sequence). V gave up 7 bases and J gave up 7 bases; unmatched junction bases: 12. This clonotype was obtained from a human donor with aplastic anemia. This sequence joins TRBV27 and TRBJ1-2, with TRBD1 matching 7 bases. Sequencing input: sorted CD4+, CD8+, or CD8+CD57+ T cells (not recorded which) from PBMCs. CDR3 amino acids: CASTPGGGAGGYTF. The CDR3 nucleotides are TGTGCCAGCACCCCAGGGGGGGGCGCGGGTGGCTACACCTTC.